This TCR beta chain is from a study of blood T cell repertoires in COVID-19. As for the study in general: PBMCs, B-cell-depleted T cells, or T cells were the source of the cDNA or gDNA that made up the material.

Cohort 3 donors were reported recovered after two negative PCRs, clearance, or symptom resolution. Per the original data handling: Nucleated cell counts were estimated from reference gene primer amplification. TCRdb's table, derived via immunoSEQ multiplex PCR, lists solely in-frame clones and lacks some. That table is the source of V, J and clone size, and D and trimming were worked out from the DNA. The sample shows a few hundred thousand clones, around nine tenths of them seen only once. The CDR3 covers 13 residues. Per the germline V gene, CDR1 is MNHEY and CDR2 is SMNVEV (reference sequence). The V end was cut by 7 bases, the J end by 5 bases, with 9 bases between.

Material for sequencing was PBMCs or T cells enriched from blood (not recorded which). This clonotype was sampled from a woman under 40 who had recovered from COVID-19. This chain uses TRBV27 with TRBJ1-6, with D hard to call. The CDR3 is CASTRADNSPLHF. The DNA of the CDR3 is TGTGCCAGCACGCGGGCGGATAATTCACCCCTCCACTTT.